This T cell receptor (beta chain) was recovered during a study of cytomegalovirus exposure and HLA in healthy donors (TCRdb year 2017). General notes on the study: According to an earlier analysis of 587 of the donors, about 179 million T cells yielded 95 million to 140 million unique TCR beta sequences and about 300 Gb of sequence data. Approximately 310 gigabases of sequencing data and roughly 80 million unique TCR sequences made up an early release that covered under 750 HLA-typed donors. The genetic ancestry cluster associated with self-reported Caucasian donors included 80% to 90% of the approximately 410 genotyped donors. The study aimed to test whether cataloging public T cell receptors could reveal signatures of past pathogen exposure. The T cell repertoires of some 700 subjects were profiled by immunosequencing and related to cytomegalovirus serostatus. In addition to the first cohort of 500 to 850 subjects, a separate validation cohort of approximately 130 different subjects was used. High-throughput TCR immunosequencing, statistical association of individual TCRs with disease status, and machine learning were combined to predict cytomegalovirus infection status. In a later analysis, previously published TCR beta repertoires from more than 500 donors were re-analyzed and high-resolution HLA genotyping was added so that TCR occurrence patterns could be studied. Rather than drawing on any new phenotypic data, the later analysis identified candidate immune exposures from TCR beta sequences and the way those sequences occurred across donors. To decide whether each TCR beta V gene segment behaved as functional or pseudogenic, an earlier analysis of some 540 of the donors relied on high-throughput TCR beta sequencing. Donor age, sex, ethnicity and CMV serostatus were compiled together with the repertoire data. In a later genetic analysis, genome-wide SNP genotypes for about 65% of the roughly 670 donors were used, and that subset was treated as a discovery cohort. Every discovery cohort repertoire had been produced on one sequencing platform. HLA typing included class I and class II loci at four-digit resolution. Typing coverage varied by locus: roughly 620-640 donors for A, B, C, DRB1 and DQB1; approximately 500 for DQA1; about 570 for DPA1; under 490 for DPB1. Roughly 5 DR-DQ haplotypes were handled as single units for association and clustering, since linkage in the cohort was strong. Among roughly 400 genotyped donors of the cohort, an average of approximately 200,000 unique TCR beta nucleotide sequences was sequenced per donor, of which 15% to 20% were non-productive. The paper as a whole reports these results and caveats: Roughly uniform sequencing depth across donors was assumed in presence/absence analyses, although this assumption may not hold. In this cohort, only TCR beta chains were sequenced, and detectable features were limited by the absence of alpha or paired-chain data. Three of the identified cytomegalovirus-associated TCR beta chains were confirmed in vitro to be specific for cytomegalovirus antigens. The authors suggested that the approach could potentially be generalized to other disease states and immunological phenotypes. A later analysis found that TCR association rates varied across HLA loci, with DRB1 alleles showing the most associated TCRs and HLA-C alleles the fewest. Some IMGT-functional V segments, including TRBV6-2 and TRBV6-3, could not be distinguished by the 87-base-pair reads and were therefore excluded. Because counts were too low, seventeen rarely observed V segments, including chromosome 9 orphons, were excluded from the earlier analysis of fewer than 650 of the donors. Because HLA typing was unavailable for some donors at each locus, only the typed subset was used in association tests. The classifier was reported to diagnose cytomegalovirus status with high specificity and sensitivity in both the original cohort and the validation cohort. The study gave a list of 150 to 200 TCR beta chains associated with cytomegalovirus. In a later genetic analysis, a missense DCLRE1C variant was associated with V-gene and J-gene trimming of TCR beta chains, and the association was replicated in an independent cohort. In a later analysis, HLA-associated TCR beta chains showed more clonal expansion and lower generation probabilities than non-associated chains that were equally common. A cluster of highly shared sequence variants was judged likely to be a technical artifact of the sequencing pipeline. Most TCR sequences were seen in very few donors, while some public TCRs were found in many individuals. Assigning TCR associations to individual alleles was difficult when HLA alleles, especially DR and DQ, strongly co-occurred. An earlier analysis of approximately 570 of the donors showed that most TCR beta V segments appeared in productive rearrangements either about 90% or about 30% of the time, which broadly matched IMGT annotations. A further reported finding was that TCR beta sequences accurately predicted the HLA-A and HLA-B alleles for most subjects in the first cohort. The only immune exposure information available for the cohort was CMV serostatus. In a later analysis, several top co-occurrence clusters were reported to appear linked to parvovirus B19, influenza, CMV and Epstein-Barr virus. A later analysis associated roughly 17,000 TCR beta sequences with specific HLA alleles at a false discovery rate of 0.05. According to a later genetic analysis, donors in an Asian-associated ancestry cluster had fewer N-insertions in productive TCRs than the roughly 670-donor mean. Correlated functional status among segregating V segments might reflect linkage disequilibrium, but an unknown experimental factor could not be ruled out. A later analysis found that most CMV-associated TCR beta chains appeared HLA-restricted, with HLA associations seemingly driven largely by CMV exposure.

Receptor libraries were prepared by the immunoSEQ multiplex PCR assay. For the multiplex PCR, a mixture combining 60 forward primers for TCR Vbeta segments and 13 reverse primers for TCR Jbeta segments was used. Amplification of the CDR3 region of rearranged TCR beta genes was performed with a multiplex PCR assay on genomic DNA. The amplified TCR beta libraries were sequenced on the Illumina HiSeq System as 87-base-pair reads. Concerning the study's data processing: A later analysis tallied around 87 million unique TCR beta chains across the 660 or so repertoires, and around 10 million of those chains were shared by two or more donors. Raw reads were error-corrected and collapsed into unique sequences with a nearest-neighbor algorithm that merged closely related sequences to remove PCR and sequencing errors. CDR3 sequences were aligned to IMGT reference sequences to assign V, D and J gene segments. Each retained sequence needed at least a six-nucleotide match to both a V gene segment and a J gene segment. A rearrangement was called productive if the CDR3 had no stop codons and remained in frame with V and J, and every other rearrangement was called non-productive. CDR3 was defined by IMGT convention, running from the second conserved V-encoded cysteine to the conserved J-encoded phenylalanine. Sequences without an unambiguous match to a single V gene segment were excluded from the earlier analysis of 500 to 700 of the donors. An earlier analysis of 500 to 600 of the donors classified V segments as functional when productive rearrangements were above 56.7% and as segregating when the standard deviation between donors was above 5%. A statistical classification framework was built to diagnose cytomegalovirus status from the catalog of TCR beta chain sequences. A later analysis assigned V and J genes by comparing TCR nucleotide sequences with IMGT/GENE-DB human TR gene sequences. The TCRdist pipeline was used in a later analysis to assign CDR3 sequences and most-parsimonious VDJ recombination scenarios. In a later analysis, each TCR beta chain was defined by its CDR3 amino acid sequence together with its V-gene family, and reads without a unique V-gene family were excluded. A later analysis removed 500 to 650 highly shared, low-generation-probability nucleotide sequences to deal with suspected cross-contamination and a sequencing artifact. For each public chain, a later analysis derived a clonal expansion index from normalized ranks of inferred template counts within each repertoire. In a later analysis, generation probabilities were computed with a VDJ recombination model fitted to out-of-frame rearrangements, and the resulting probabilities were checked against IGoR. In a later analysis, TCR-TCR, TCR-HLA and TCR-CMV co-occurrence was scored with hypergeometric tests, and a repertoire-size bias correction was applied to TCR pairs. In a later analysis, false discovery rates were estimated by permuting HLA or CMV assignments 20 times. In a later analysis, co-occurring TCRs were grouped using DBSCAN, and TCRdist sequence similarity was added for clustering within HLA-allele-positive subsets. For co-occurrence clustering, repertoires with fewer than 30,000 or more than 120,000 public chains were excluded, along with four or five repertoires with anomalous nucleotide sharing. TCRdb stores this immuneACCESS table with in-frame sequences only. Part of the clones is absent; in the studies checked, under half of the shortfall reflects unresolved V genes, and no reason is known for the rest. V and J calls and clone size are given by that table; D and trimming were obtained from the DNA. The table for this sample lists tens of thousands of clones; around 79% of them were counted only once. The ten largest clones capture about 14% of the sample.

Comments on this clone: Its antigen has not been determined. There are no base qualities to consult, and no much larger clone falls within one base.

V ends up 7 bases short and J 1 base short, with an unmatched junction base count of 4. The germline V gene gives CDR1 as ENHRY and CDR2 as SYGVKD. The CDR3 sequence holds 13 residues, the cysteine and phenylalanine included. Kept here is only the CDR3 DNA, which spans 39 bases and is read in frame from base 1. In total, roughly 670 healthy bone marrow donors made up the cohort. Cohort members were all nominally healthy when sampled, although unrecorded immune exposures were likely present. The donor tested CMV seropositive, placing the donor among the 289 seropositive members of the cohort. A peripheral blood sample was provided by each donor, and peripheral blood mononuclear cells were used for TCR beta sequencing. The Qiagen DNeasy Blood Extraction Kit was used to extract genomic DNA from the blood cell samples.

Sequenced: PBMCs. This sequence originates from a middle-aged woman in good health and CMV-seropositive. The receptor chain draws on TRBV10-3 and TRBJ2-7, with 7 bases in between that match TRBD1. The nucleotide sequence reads TGTGCCATCACAAGGGACAGATCCTACGAGCAGTACTTC. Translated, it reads CAITRDRSYEQYF.